This T cell receptor beta chain was found in a study of breast tumors, draining lymph nodes, adjacent tissues. TCRdb reprocessed the multiplex PCR reads with MiXCR, giving one entry per CDR3 protein. Seen here are 20,000 to 25,000 distinct CDR3 sequences, about two fifths observed once, and the top ten hold around 22%. On this clonotype: Its antigen is not known.

General study points: Tumor repertoires ranked between lymph nodes and nontumor tissue in diversity, with V and J gene preferences. The data were judged consistent with most tumor T cells coming from lymph node and expanding in tumor. Luminal-like breast cancer showed significantly higher tumor–nontumor repertoire similarity than basal-like.

This receptor was obtained from a female donor with breast cancer. Some clones in this sample may be carry-over from other donors' samples. Source material: breast tumor tissue.

CDR3 DNA: TGTGCCACCAGCAGAGATGCGAACACCGGGGAGCTGTTTTTT. Translating gives CATSRDANTGELFF. The chain couples TRBV15 to TRBJ2-2; no reliable D call. The germline CDR1 and CDR2 sequences are LNHNV and YYDKDF (reference sequence). Trimming removed 0 bases at V and 0 bases at J, with 2 bases between. The CDR3 covers 14 residues.